Detailed here is one T cell receptor (beta chain). Its specificity is unknown. This record belongs to a study of PD-1 blockade in mismatch repair-deficient tumors. Study context: Patients had around 11 mismatch repair-deficient cancer types and were previously treated and progressing.

TCRdb's table, derived via immunoSEQ multiplex PCR, lists solely in-frame clones and lacks some. The data contain some 9,700 clones, roughly 90% of them singletons. Time point in this sample: roughly eleven-day in vitro stimulation with candidate mutation-associated neoantigen peptide 1. Roughly 7 ELISpot-reactive neoantigen peptides each drove an approximately 10-day in vitro stimulation. Baseline for clone expansion was a parallel culture with no peptide. Study results and caveats: Rapid post-treatment expansion, then contraction, generally preceding radiologic response, marked tumor-resident clones.

The CDR3 sequence is 13 residues long. Germline V CDR1 and CDR2: MDHEN, SYDVKM. V dropped 5 bases and J dropped 5 bases, with 12 bases sitting between them. The starting material was cells cultured in vitro, obtained from a patient treated with pembrolizumab. This rearrangement joins TRBV28 to TRBJ1-2; D unclear. The source of this sequence is an adult with mismatch repair-deficient cancer. For the CDR3, the DNA is TGTGCCAGCAGTCCCGGCCCACGGTATGGCTACACCTTC. This gives the protein CASSPGPRYGYTF.